This T cell receptor beta chain is from a study of shared clonotypes between healthy human individuals. Overall study context: The plates for each donor numbered three CD4 naive, three CD4 memory, two CD8 naive and one CD8 memory. General study results and limits: Despite large depth, sorted-subset datasets appeared incompletely sequenced. Of the naive CD4 clonotypes, approximately 5% were shared across a few donors.

CDR1 LNHDA and CDR2 SQIVND come from the germline V gene (reference sequence). Trimming left V 4 bases short and J 2 bases short, with 12 bases between. The CDR3 loop spans 14 amino acids. A remark on this clone: The antigen remains undetermined.

The data were produced by immunoSEQ multiplex PCR, yet TCRdb's version contains in-frame clones alone and is incomplete. The repertoire holds 2 million to 3 million clones, with over 85% as singletons. The specimen sequenced was naive CD4+ T cells from PBMCs. Subset given: CD45RA+ positively selected. The chain couples TRBV19 to TRBJ2-7; weak D call: TRBD2 (5 bases). The receptor was isolated from a man aged 18 to 35 in good health. Some clones in this sample may be carry-over from other donors' samples. The CDR3 is CASSTAPGAYEQYF. CDR3 bases: TGTGCCAGTAGTACCGCCCCCGGGGCCTACGAGCAGTACTTC. The whole variable domain, remainder taken from reference TRBV19 and TRBJ2-7, is DGGITQSPKYLFRKEGQNVTLSCEQNLNHDAMYWYRQDPGQGLRLIYYSQIVNDFQKGDIAEGYSVSREKKESFPLTVTSAQKNPTAFYLCASSTAPGAYEQYFGPGTRLTVT.